Presented here are 11 T cell receptor beta chains from one specimen sequenced in a study of blood T cell repertoires in COVID-19. Sequenced by immunoSEQ multiplex PCR; TCRdb stores in-frame clones only, minus some. Of about 72,000 clones in the sample, roughly 83% were seen once. The source material was peripheral blood. These receptors all stem from a woman older than 75 with acute or convalescent COVID-19.

This chain uses TRBV24-1 with TRBJ2-1; D gene unclear. The CDR3 loop spans 14 amino acids. Trimming shortened V by 2 bases and J by 5 bases, and 9 bases separated the two germline ends. Germline V gene sequence: CDR1 KGHDR, CDR2 SFDVKD. The CDR3 DNA reads as TGTGCCACCAGTGATTCGTGGAGAAACAATGAGCAGTTCTTC. The encoded protein is CATSDSWRNNEQFF.

This sequence joins TRBV7-2 and TRBJ2-7; 7 bases line up with TRBD1. This CDR3 region has 18 residues. The germline V gene has CDR1 SGHTA and CDR2 FQGNSA. Trimming at V came to 2 bases and at J to 0 bases, leaving 13 bases not matched to a gene. The CDR3 sequence: CASSLNVPTGTFSYEQYF. For the CDR3, the DNA is TGTGCCAGCAGCTTAAATGTTCCGACAGGGACCTTCTCCTACGAGCAGTACTTC.

The V call is TRBV24-1, the J call TRBJ2-1, with D unclear. The CDR3 spans 12 residues. Trimming removed 9 bases at V and 3 bases at J, with 8 bases between. The germline gives CDR1 KGHDR, CDR2 SFDVKD. CDR3 nucleotides: TGTGCCACCCAAAACGGCTACAATGAGCAGTTCTTC. Amino acid sequence: CATQNGYNEQFF.

The V and J genes are TRBV19 and TRBJ2-3, with 8 bases aligning to TRBD1. The length of the CDR3 is 14 residues. Germline CDR1 LNHDA, CDR2 SQIVND (reference sequence). J gave up 4 bases and V 3 bases, and 3 bases lay outside the gene matches. The CDR3 loop is CASSIQGAADTQYF. CDR3 nucleotide sequence: TGTGCCAGTAGTATCCAGGGGGCAGCAGATACGCAGTATTTT.

This sequence joins TRBV4-1 and TRBJ2-1, with 10 bases aligning to TRBD2. With 4 bases clipped from V and 6 bases from J, the junction kept 6 bases outside the gene matches. The CDR3 length is 15 residues. The germline CDR1 and CDR2 sequences are MGHRA and YSYEKL. The CDR3 spells CASSPTGLAFNEQFF. The CDR3 DNA is TGCGCCAGCAGCCCTACGGGACTAGCGTTCAATGAGCAGTTCTTC.

This chain joins TRBV19 and TRBJ1-1; D gene unclear. Germline V gives CDR1 LNHDA, CDR2 SQIVND (reference sequence). CDR3 size: 15 residues. The V gene lost 5 bases and the J gene lost 0 bases, with 13 bases spanning the gap. The CDR3 nucleotides read TGTGCCAGTAGTTGGAGGTTTCAGATGAACACTGAAGCTTTCTTT. Its translation: CASSWRFQMNTEAFF.

The genes are TRBV11-3 and TRBJ1-2; possible D gene TRBD1, 6 bases. This CDR3 has 13 residues. Germline assignment: CDR1 SGHNT and CDR2 YENEEA. Trimming took 4 bases from V and 5 from J, leaving 11 bases between them. DNA of the CDR3: TGTGCCAGCAGCTCTAGGGGGAAATATGGCTACACCTTC. The encoded protein is CASSSRGKYGYTF.

The rearrangement joins TRBV7-2 to TRBJ1-4; D remains unclear. Trimming removed 5 bases from V and 7 bases from J, with 8 bases in between. There are 12 residues in the CDR3. Germline values: CDR1 SGHTA, CDR2 FQGNSA. CDR3 region: CASSLLGEKLFF. The CDR3 nucleotides are TGTGCCAGCAGCCTACTCGGTGAAAAACTGTTTTTT.

The CDR3 sequence: CASSFSQGQGVDEQYF. In DNA form, the CDR3 reads TGTGCCAGCAGCTTTAGTCAGGGGCAGGGGGTCGACGAGCAGTACTTC. This chain uses TRBV13 with TRBJ2-7; TRBD1 agrees at 7 bases. With V trimmed by 3 bases and J by 5 bases, 13 bases remained unmatched. The CDR3 is 16 amino acids. The germline gives CDR1 PRHDT, CDR2 FYEKMQ (reference sequence).

The chain uses TRBV24-1 and TRBJ2-2; TRBD2 aligns across 14 bases. Germline V gives CDR1 KGHDR, CDR2 SFDVKD. The CDR3 spans 15 residues. Germline trimming cut 6 bases from V and 7 bases from J; bases unmatched to any gene: 3. The CDR3 sequence: CATSQTSGRDGELFF. The DNA of the CDR3 is TGTGCCACCAGTCAGACTAGCGGGAGGGACGGGGAGCTGTTTTTT.

V gene TRBV24-1 combines with J gene TRBJ1-2, with TRBD1 matching 9 bases. From germline, CDR1 is KGHDR and CDR2 SFDVKD. The CDR3 runs 17 residues. The V segment lost 5 bases and the J segment 6 bases; nucleotides outside the gene matches: 15. The CDR3 spells CATSGNSGTGSKDGYTF. CDR3 DNA sequence: TGTGCCACCAGTGGCAATTCCGGGACAGGGTCTAAGGATGGCTACACCTTC.